Listed below are T cell receptor beta chains from one sample, sequenced in a study of blood T cell repertoires in COVID-19. Method: immunoSEQ multiplex PCR; TCRdb's copy keeps in-frame clones and lacks some. This table has about 270,000 clones, 85% to 90% appearing once. Sequencing was done on a sample of PBMCs or T cells enriched from blood (not recorded which). Receptors originate from a woman under 40 with acute COVID-19. Each CDR3 is given with its conserved first and last residue. The D gene is left open where the match is weak. Expanded clones get a size class; other rows say once, few or many, or leave the size out.

d_call: .
j_call: TRBJ2-1
v_call: TRBV4-3
clone_size: once
cdr3_aa: CASSQASGHPYNEQFF
cdr3_nt: TGCGCCAGCAGCCAAGCCAGCGGCCACCCCTACAATGAGCAGTTCTTC

d_call: TRBD1
j_call: TRBJ2-7
v_call: TRBV5-8
clone_size: .
cdr3_aa: CASRLRDRGYEQYF
cdr3_nt: TGTGCCAGCAGGCTCCGGGACAGGGGATACGAGCAGTACTTC

d_call: .
j_call: TRBJ1-5
v_call: TRBV28
clone_size: .
cdr3_aa: CASSSDWGNQPQHF
cdr3_nt: TGTGCCAGCAGTTCGGACTGGGGCAATCAGCCCCAGCATTTT

d_call: .
j_call: TRBJ2-3
v_call: TRBV4-1
clone_size: .
cdr3_aa: CASSQDLGQATDTQYF
cdr3_nt: TGCGCCAGCAGCCAAGATCTGGGCCAAGCAACAGATACGCAGTATTTT

d_call: .
j_call: TRBJ2-7
v_call: TRBV18
clone_size: .
cdr3_aa: CASSPNDEGHLSYEQYF
cdr3_nt: TGTGCCAGCTCACCCAACGACGAGGGACACCTCTCCTACGAGCAGTACTTC

d_call: TRBD2
j_call: TRBJ2-7
v_call: TRBV12-3/TRBV12-4
clone_size: .
cdr3_aa: CASSLAGGYEQYF
cdr3_nt: TGTGCCAGCAGTCTAGCGGGGGGCTACGAGCAGTACTTC

d_call: TRBD1
j_call: TRBJ2-7
v_call: TRBV28
clone_size: .
cdr3_aa: CASTPTGTGSYEQYF
cdr3_nt: TGTGCCAGCACCCCAACCGGGACAGGATCCTACGAGCAGTACTTC

d_call: TRBD2
j_call: TRBJ2-1
v_call: TRBV6-4
clone_size: .
cdr3_aa: CASSAGTSVGNEQFF
cdr3_nt: TGTGCCAGCAGTGCCGGGACTAGCGTCGGCAATGAGCAGTTCTTC

d_call: .
j_call: TRBJ2-1
v_call: TRBV21-1
clone_size: .
cdr3_aa: CASSVWTSGNFSNEQFF
cdr3_nt: TGTGCCAGCAGCGTTTGGACTAGCGGGAATTTCAGCAATGAGCAGTTCTTC

d_call: TRBD1
j_call: TRBJ2-7
v_call: TRBV27
clone_size: .
cdr3_aa: CASSLYGQGAAYEQYF
cdr3_nt: TGTGCCAGCAGTTTATATGGGCAGGGGGCAGCCTACGAGCAGTACTTC

d_call: TRBD2
j_call: TRBJ2-1
v_call: TRBV5-1
clone_size: .
cdr3_aa: CASSSSGTSGNYNEQFF
cdr3_nt: TGCGCCAGCAGCTCCTCCGGGACTAGCGGGAACTACAATGAGCAGTTCTTC

d_call: .
j_call: TRBJ2-1
v_call: TRBV2
clone_size: once
cdr3_aa: CASSEEGGAFHEQFF
cdr3_nt: TGTGCCAGCAGTGAAGAGGGGGGGGCCTTCCATGAGCAGTTCTTC

d_call: TRBD2
j_call: TRBJ2-5
v_call: TRBV28
clone_size: .
cdr3_aa: CASSFRTSGRRETQYF
cdr3_nt: TGTGCCAGCAGTTTCCGGACTAGCGGGAGGCGAGAGACCCAGTACTTC

d_call: .
j_call: TRBJ2-1
v_call: TRBV2
clone_size: .
cdr3_aa: CASSPGNEQFF
cdr3_nt: TGTGCCAGCAGTCCGGGCAATGAGCAGTTCTTC

d_call: TRBD2
j_call: TRBJ2-6
v_call: TRBV2
clone_size: .
cdr3_aa: CASRGTSGRGSGANVLTF
cdr3_nt: TGTGCCAGCAGGGGGACTAGCGGGAGGGGCTCTGGGGCCAACGTCCTGACTTTC

d_call: TRBD1
j_call: TRBJ1-5
v_call: TRBV3-1/TRBV3-2
clone_size: .
cdr3_aa: CASSQTGGNNQPQHF
cdr3_nt: TGTGCCAGCAGCCAAACAGGGGGCAACAATCAGCCCCAGCATTTT

d_call: TRBD1
j_call: TRBJ2-5
v_call: TRBV5-1
clone_size: .
cdr3_aa: CASSPPGQQETQYF
cdr3_nt: TGCGCCAGCAGCCCGCCGGGACAGCAAGAGACCCAGTACTTC

d_call: TRBD1
j_call: TRBJ2-1
v_call: TRBV6-5
clone_size: .
cdr3_aa: CASRTRTGHQFF
cdr3_nt: TGTGCCAGCAGGACGAGGACAGGCCATCAGTTCTTC

d_call: TRBD1
j_call: TRBJ1-4
v_call: TRBV28
clone_size: .
cdr3_aa: CASSSGQENEKLFF
cdr3_nt: TGTGCCAGCAGTTCGGGACAGGAAAATGAAAAACTGTTTTTT

d_call: TRBD2
j_call: TRBJ2-3
v_call: TRBV19
clone_size: .
cdr3_aa: CASSIWRELDTQYF
cdr3_nt: TGTGCCAGTAGTATCTGGCGGGAGTTAGATACGCAGTATTTT

d_call: .
j_call: TRBJ1-2
v_call: TRBV9
clone_size: .
cdr3_aa: CASSVAWESGYGYTF
cdr3_nt: TGTGCCAGCAGCGTAGCTTGGGAGTCGGGCTATGGCTACACCTTC

d_call: TRBD1
j_call: TRBJ1-1
v_call: TRBV19
clone_size: .
cdr3_aa: CASSRQGRGTEAFF
cdr3_nt: TGTGCCAGTAGTAGACAGGGGAGGGGCACTGAAGCTTTCTTT

d_call: .
j_call: TRBJ1-4
v_call: TRBV7-3
clone_size: .
cdr3_aa: CASSDWSVKLFF
cdr3_nt: TGTGCCAGCAGCGATTGGTCGGTTAAACTGTTTTTT

d_call: .
j_call: TRBJ1-4
v_call: TRBV15
clone_size: .
cdr3_aa: CATSRGTANEKLFF
cdr3_nt: TGTGCCACCAGCAGAGGGACAGCGAATGAAAAACTGTTTTTT

d_call: TRBD1
j_call: TRBJ1-5
v_call: TRBV2
clone_size: few
cdr3_aa: CASSNDRGEQPQHF
cdr3_nt: TGTGCCAGCAGTAATGACAGGGGTGAACAGCCCCAGCATTTT

d_call: .
j_call: TRBJ2-6
v_call: TRBV6-2/TRBV6-3
clone_size: .
cdr3_aa: CASSYLSSGANVLTF
cdr3_nt: TGTGCCAGCAGTTACTTGAGCTCTGGGGCCAACGTCCTGACTTTC

d_call: TRBD1
j_call: TRBJ2-6
v_call: TRBV28
clone_size: .
cdr3_aa: CASSFGGDRSSGANVLTF
cdr3_nt: TGTGCCAGCAGTTTCGGTGGGGACAGAAGCTCTGGGGCCAACGTCCTGACTTTC

d_call: .
j_call: TRBJ2-2
v_call: TRBV6-5
clone_size: .
cdr3_aa: CASSYSTANTGELFF
cdr3_nt: TGTGCCAGCAGTTACTCGACTGCGAACACCGGGGAGCTGTTTTTT

d_call: .
j_call: TRBJ2-1
v_call: TRBV18
clone_size: .
cdr3_aa: CATTRIGRSWEQFF
cdr3_nt: TGTGCCACCACGCGGATAGGGAGGTCTTGGGAGCAGTTCTTC

d_call: TRBD2
j_call: TRBJ2-1
v_call: TRBV2
clone_size: .
cdr3_aa: CASSKREGGNEQFF
cdr3_nt: TGTGCCAGCAGCAAGCGGGAGGGCGGGAATGAGCAGTTCTTC

d_call: TRBD2
j_call: TRBJ2-7
v_call: TRBV6-5
clone_size: .
cdr3_aa: CASSLGLAGGYEQYF
cdr3_nt: TGTGCCAGCAGCTTAGGACTAGCGGGAGGGTACGAGCAGTACTTC

d_call: TRBD2
j_call: TRBJ2-3
v_call: TRBV4-2
clone_size: .
cdr3_aa: CASSQELAGGVGGSSTDTQYF
cdr3_nt: TGTGCCAGCAGCCAAGAGCTAGCGGGAGGAGTGGGGGGGTCTAGCACAGATACGCAGTATTTT

d_call: TRBD2
j_call: TRBJ2-5
v_call: TRBV30
clone_size: .
cdr3_aa: CAWTPVAGGETQYF
cdr3_nt: TGTGCCTGGACGCCGGTAGCGGGAGGGGAGACCCAGTACTTC

d_call: TRBD1
j_call: TRBJ1-1
v_call: TRBV29-1
clone_size: .
cdr3_aa: CSARQGDTEAFF
cdr3_nt: TGCAGCGCGAGACAGGGGGACACTGAAGCTTTCTTT

d_call: TRBD1
j_call: TRBJ2-7
v_call: TRBV10-1
clone_size: few
cdr3_aa: CASSPNRGADYEQYF
cdr3_nt: TGCGCCAGCAGTCCTAACAGGGGGGCGGACTACGAGCAGTACTTC

d_call: .
j_call: TRBJ1-5
v_call: TRBV19
clone_size: .
cdr3_aa: CASSFATNQPQHF
cdr3_nt: TGTGCCAGTAGTTTCGCCACAAATCAGCCCCAGCATTTT

d_call: TRBD1
j_call: TRBJ1-4
v_call: TRBV3-1/TRBV3-2
clone_size: .
cdr3_aa: CASSQEIGGDEKLFF
cdr3_nt: TGTGCCAGCAGCCAAGAAATAGGGGGCGATGAAAAACTGTTTTTT

d_call: .
j_call: TRBJ1-1
v_call: TRBV4-1
clone_size: .
cdr3_aa: CASSQIVSKGGTEAFF
cdr3_nt: TGCGCCAGCAGCCAAATCGTAAGCAAGGGAGGTACTGAAGCTTTCTTT

d_call: .
j_call: TRBJ1-1
v_call: TRBV6-5
clone_size: .
cdr3_aa: CASSLGTTEAFF
cdr3_nt: TGTGCCAGCAGTCTCGGGACAACTGAAGCTTTCTTT

d_call: .
j_call: TRBJ2-1
v_call: TRBV7-8
clone_size: .
cdr3_aa: CASSFSPTDSSYNEQFF
cdr3_nt: TGTGCCAGCAGCTTCTCCCCCACAGATTCCTCCTACAATGAGCAGTTCTTC

d_call: .
j_call: TRBJ1-5
v_call: TRBV24-1
clone_size: .
cdr3_aa: CATSDTGTTLSQHF
cdr3_nt: TGTGCCACCAGTGATACCGGGACAACTTTGTCCCAGCATTTT